This T cell receptor beta chain was recovered during a study of technical replicates of blood from several donors. This clone was detected only once. Assay: immunoSEQ multiplex PCR; the TCRdb copy retains only in-frame clones and omits some. There are 55,000 to 60,000 clones in the sample; around 95% occur only once, and about 4% lies in the top ten. The CDR3 covers 13 residues. CDR1 SGHDT and CDR2 YYEEEE come from the germline V gene. V lost 2 bases, J lost 11 bases, and 16 bases lay in between. Material: PBMCs. The chain has TRBV5-6 and TRBJ1-2; maybe TRBD1 (5 bases). The origin of this receptor is a human donor in good health. Some clones in this sample may be carry-over from other donors' samples. This CDR3 is CASSFGGTAEYTF. The DNA of the CDR3 is TGTGCCAGCAGCTTTGGCGGGACGGCTGAATACACCTTC.